The 30 T cell receptor beta chains below come from one sample, sequenced in a study of cytomegalovirus exposure and HLA in healthy donors. PCR primers comprised 60 Vbeta and 13 Jbeta primers. The data were produced by immunoSEQ multiplex PCR, yet TCRdb's version contains in-frame clones alone and is incomplete. The data contain over 95,000 clones, roughly 69% of them singletons. The material sequenced was PBMCs. The source of these receptors is a human donor in good health.

The chain uses TRBV27 and TRBJ1-4, with D hard to call. V shed 7 bases and J shed 5 bases, with 14 bases lying between them. Germline loops: CDR1 MNHEY, CDR2 SMNVEV (reference sequence). The CDR3 contains 14 residues. In nucleotides, the CDR3 is TGTGCCAGCAAATCGTGGGGAGGGAATGAAAAACTGTTTTTT. Protein sequence: CASKSWGGNEKLFF.

This chain links TRBV29-1 with TRBJ1-2, with 7 bases fitting TRBD1. Germline V gene sequence: CDR1 SQVTM, CDR2 ANQGSEA. V trimming: 1 base; J trimming: 5 bases; junction bases outside the gene matches: 7. The CDR3 runs 14 residues. The CDR3 coding sequence is TGCAGCGTTGAAGGGAGCACAGGGGCATATGGCTACACCTTC. Its translation: CSVEGSTGAYGYTF.

This clone was observed a handful of times. The chain links TRBV6-5 to TRBJ1-1, with D tentatively TRBD1 (6 bases). V lost 4 bases, J lost 10 bases, and 13 bases lay in between. Germline values: CDR1 MNHEY, CDR2 SVGAGI. The CDR3 contains 12 residues. CDR3 loop: CASSSIQGGAFF. DNA for the CDR3: TGTGCCAGCAGTTCGATACAGGGTGGAGCTTTCTTT.

This CDR3 reads CASSLAIRGLEETQYF. The CDR3, as DNA: TGTGCCAGCAGCTTAGCGATCAGGGGGCTGGAGGAGACCCAGTACTTC. The chain uses TRBV5-8 and TRBJ2-5, with 8 bases fitting TRBD1. V shed 2 bases, J shed 5 bases, and the junction held 11 bases outside the gene matches. Germline CDR1 reads SGHTS; CDR2 reads YDEGEE. The CDR3 sequence is 16 residues long.

This clone was found a few times. This chain connects TRBV4-1 to TRBJ1-1; TRBD1 is a possible D gene (6 bases). CDR3 length equals 14 residues. Germline CDR1 MGHRA, CDR2 YSYEKL. Trimming took off 4 bases at V and 2 bases at J, with 11 bases between the two ends. CDR3 in amino acids: CASSLRTANTEAFF. The CDR3 nucleotides are TGCGCCAGCAGCCTGAGGACAGCCAACACTGAAGCTTTCTTT.

The chain is built from TRBV28 and TRBJ1-2, with TRBD1 identical over 9 bases. The germline CDR1 and CDR2 sequences are MDHEN and SYDVKM. The CDR3 extends over 16 amino acids. The V and J ends lost 5 bases and 0 bases, in that order; junction bases with no gene match: 7. CDR3 nucleotide sequence: TGTGCCAGCAGTGGACCCGACAGGGGGGCTAACTATGGCTACACCTTC. It encodes CASSGPDRGANYGYTF.

This clone came up once. The chain joins TRBV6-1 to TRBJ1-5; 7 bases fit TRBD1. The germline gives CDR1 MNHNS, CDR2 SASEGT. The CDR3 sequence is 13 residues long. V shed 7 bases and J 7 bases; nucleotides not matched to a gene: 7. The CDR3 loop reads CASKGTQGQPQHF. As DNA, the CDR3 is TGTGCCAGCAAGGGGACACAGGGGCAGCCCCAGCATTTT.

This chain uses TRBV5-4 with TRBJ2-7; 8 bases fit TRBD1. CDR1 and CDR2 (germline): SGHNT, YYREEE (reference sequence). V shed 3 bases, J shed 5 bases, and the junction held 7 bases outside the gene matches. There are 14 residues in the CDR3. CDR3 sequence reads: CASSSAGQGHEQYF. The CDR3 DNA follows: TGTGCCAGCAGCTCAGCCGGACAGGGCCACGAGCAGTACTTC. Variable domain in full (rest from reference TRBV5-4 and TRBJ2-7): ETGVTQSPTHLIKTRGQQVTLRCSSQSGHNTVSWYQQALGQGPQFIFQYYREEENGRGNFPPRFSGLQFPNYSSELNVNALELDDSALYLCASSSAGQGHEQYFGPGTRLTVT.

This clone was picked up a small number of times. This chain joins TRBV7-3 and TRBJ2-3, with 7 bases matching TRBD2. The CDR3 has 16 amino acids. The ends lost 5 bases at V and 2 bases at J; junction bases unmatched: 10. Germline assignment: CDR1 SGHTA and CDR2 FQGTGA. CDR3 sequence reads: CASSRIPAGTTDTQYF. Here the CDR3 DNA reads TGTGCCAGCAGCCGGATCCCAGCGGGGACCACAGATACGCAGTATTTT.

This clone was seen only a few times. The rearrangement uses TRBV2 and TRBJ2-7; 10 bases are shared with TRBD2. This CDR3 comprises 14 residues. Germline CDR1 is SNHLY and CDR2 is FYNNEI. V was clipped by 6 bases and J by 3 bases; unmatched bases: 5. The CDR3 sequence: CASRSVAGGYEQYF. CDR3 DNA: TGTGCCAGCAGATCGGTAGCGGGGGGCTACGAGCAGTACTTC.

The chain employs TRBV7-8 and TRBJ1-2, with 8 bases matching TRBD1. In germline, CDR1 is SGHVS, CDR2 FQNEAQ. J was trimmed by 4 bases and V by 5 bases; bases with no gene match: 9. This CDR3 is 15 amino acids long. DNA of the CDR3: TGTGCCAGCAGCCAAGACAGGGGAAGAATCTATGGCTACACCTTC. Residues: CASSQDRGRIYGYTF.

The chain couples TRBV27 to TRBJ2-5; the D gene is possibly TRBD1 (5 bases). TRBJ2-7 matches the DNA end more closely, so the J call is doubtful. CDR3 length: 14 amino acids. The germline V gene has CDR1 MNHEY and CDR2 SMNVEV (reference sequence). The CDR3 loop reads CASSQTGPLYEQYF. CDR3 nucleotides: TGTGCCAGCAGTCAAACAGGTCCCCTTTACGAGCAGTACTTC.

The chain carries TRBV6-6 and TRBJ1-3; D possibly corresponds to TRBD1 (6 bases). Germline V gene sequence: CDR1 MNHNY, CDR2 SVGAGI (reference sequence). The V gene lost 5 bases and the J gene lost 2 bases, with 13 bases spanning the gap. This CDR3 is 15 amino acids long. The CDR3 sequence is CASSTNRVPGNTIYF. The CDR3 bases are TGTGCCAGCAGTACTAACAGGGTCCCTGGAAACACCATATATTTT.

This chain uses TRBV7-6 with TRBJ1-1; D might be TRBD1 (5 bases). The V gene's germline CDR1 is SGHVS and CDR2 FNYEAQ. The V and J ends lost 5 bases and 5 bases respectively, with 15 bases between them. CDR3 length: 14 amino acids. The CDR3 sequence is CASSPGGVGTEAFF. The CDR3, as DNA: TGTGCCAGCAGCCCTGGGGGGGTGGGAACTGAAGCTTTCTTT.

This chain joins TRBV4-2 and TRBJ2-3, with 12 bases fitting TRBD2. The CDR3 totals 18 residues. The V gene's germline CDR1 is LGHNA and CDR2 YNFKEQ. V dropped 0 bases and J dropped 3; count of bases not matched to a gene: 7. The CDR3 reads CASSQEPGLAGLTDTQYF. The CDR3 DNA follows: TGTGCCAGCAGCCAAGAGCCTGGACTAGCGGGACTGACAGATACGCAGTATTTT.

The rearrangement joins TRBV6-1 to TRBJ2-7, with TRBD1 matching 7 bases. This CDR3 comprises 14 residues. The germline gives CDR1 MNHNS, CDR2 SASEGT. V shed 7 bases and J 4 bases; nucleotides not matched to a gene: 10. CDR3 sequence reads: CASTLRGDRYEQYF. CDR3 bases: TGTGCCAGCACCCTGAGAGGGGACAGATACGAGCAGTACTTC.

The V and J genes are TRBV14 and TRBJ2-3, with TRBD1 as a possible D gene (5 bases). CDR1 is SGHDN and CDR2 is FVKESK in the germline V gene. V lost 3 bases and J 1 base, leaving 8 bases between the germline ends. This CDR3 has 14 residues. Here the CDR3 DNA reads TGTGCCAGCAGCCATAGACAGCGCACAGATACGCAGTATTTT. Its protein is CASSHRQRTDTQYF.

The chain employs TRBV7-9 and TRBJ2-1; 7 bases fit TRBD2. Germline values: CDR1 SEHNR, CDR2 FQNEAQ (reference sequence). The CDR3 has 14 residues. With V trimmed by 4 bases and J by 8 bases, 8 bases remained unmatched. CDR3 region: CASSSTLAVHEQFF. The CDR3 region has the DNA TGTGCCAGCAGCTCGACGCTAGCGGTCCATGAGCAGTTCTTC.

This clone was detected once. This chain links TRBV30 with TRBJ2-3; TRBD2 matches at 7 bases. The germline V gene encodes CDR1 GTSNPN and CDR2 SVGIG (reference sequence). The V and J ends lost 0 bases and 4 bases, in that order; junction bases with no gene match: 7. The CDR3 sequence is 15 residues long. CDR3 loop: CAWSVGGGDADTQYF. For the CDR3, the DNA is TGTGCCTGGAGTGTCGGTGGGGGGGATGCAGATACGCAGTATTTT.

The gene calls are TRBV28 and TRBJ1-2; D perhaps matches TRBD1 (5 bases). There are 16 residues in the CDR3. Trimming shortened V by 6 bases and J by 5 bases, and 22 bases separated the two germline ends. Germline V gene lookup returns CDR1 MDHEN and CDR2 SYDVKM. CDR3 in amino acids: CASSPFPAGGQYGYTF. CDR3 bases: TGTGCCAGCAGCCCATTCCCGGCAGGCGGACAATATGGCTACACCTTC.

This clone was seen a handful of times. The chain combines TRBV27 with TRBJ1-1; no definite D call. There are 13 residues in the CDR3. The V gene's germline CDR1 is MNHEY and CDR2 SMNVEV (reference sequence). V was pared by 5 bases and J by 6 bases, with 13 bases between. In nucleotides, the CDR3 is TGTGCCAGCAGTCTTACGCGGGGAGCTGAAGCTTTCTTT. Protein: CASSLTRGAEAFF.

The chain joins TRBV27 to TRBJ2-2; the match to TRBD2 covers 7 bases. V shed 5 bases, J shed 5 bases, and the junction held 11 bases outside the gene matches. The CDR3 sequence is 16 residues long. The germline V gene encodes CDR1 MNHEY and CDR2 SMNVEV (reference sequence). CDR3 bases: TGTGCCAGCAGTGGAAATAGCGGGCTGAAGACCGGGGAGCTGTTTTTT. Translating gives CASSGNSGLKTGELFF.

CDR3 amino acids: CAWTAKPPLAEAFF. For the CDR3, the DNA is TGTGCCTGGACTGCGAAGCCGCCGCTTGCTGAAGCTTTCTTT. The rearrangement uses TRBV30 and TRBJ1-1; D is undetermined. This CDR3 region has 14 residues. Between the trimmed V and J ends, which lost 4 bases and 6 bases, there was a span of 18 bases. Germline CDR1 GTSNPN, CDR2 SVGIG (reference sequence). Based on the CDR3 plus reference TRBV30 and TRBJ1-1, the full variable domain is SQTIHQWPATLVQPVGSPLSLECTVEGTSNPNLYWYRQAAGRGLQLLFYSVGIGQISSEVPQNLSASRPQDRQFILSSKKLLLSDSGFYLCAWTAKPPLAEAFFGQGTRLTVV.

The chain employs TRBV5-1 and TRBJ2-2; 16 nucleotides match TRBD2. The germline CDR1 and CDR2 sequences are SGHRS and YFSETQ. Trimming cost V 3 bases and J 0 bases; bases outside gene matches: 2. The CDR3 is 18 residues long. The CDR3 protein is CASSSGLAGGANTGELFF. The CDR3 region has the DNA TGCGCCAGCAGCTCGGGACTAGCGGGGGGGGCGAACACCGGGGAGCTGTTTTTT.

The chain is built from TRBV28 and TRBJ2-1; 11 bases are a match to TRBD2. There are 17 residues in the CDR3. Germline assignment: CDR1 MDHEN and CDR2 SYDVKM. V lost 3 bases and J lost 7; bases outside the gene matches: 11. CDR3 residues: CASSFFLAGGNGNEQFF. The DNA for the CDR3 is TGTGCCAGCAGTTTCTTCCTAGCGGGGGGAAACGGTAATGAGCAGTTCTTC.

The chain uses TRBV6-6 and TRBJ1-2; tentative D call: TRBD1 (6 bases). The germline V gene encodes CDR1 MNHNY and CDR2 SVGAGI (reference sequence). Trimming removed 7 bases from V and 4 bases from J, with 16 bases in between. The CDR3 extends over 14 amino acids. The CDR3 coding sequence is TGTGCCAGCACTCAACAAGGGGGACGCTATGGCTACACCTTC. Translation gives CASTQQGGRYGYTF.

V is TRBV25-1 and J is TRBJ1-4; TRBD1 matches 7 bases. The CDR3 consists of 18 residues. The J segment lost 0 bases and the V segment lost 6 bases, leaving 13 bases of the junction unmatched. Germline lookup yields CDR1 MGHDK and CDR2 SYGVNS. CDR3 protein: CASSPGISRGATNEKLFF. The CDR3 DNA follows: TGTGCCAGCAGCCCGGGGATTAGCAGGGGGGCAACTAATGAAAAACTGTTTTTT.

This clone was detected only a few times. The J gene is TRBJ2-7, the V gene TRBV14; D gene unclear. CDR3 length: 14 amino acids. Trimming removed 4 bases from V and 6 bases from J, with 16 bases in between. Germline CDR1 reads SGHDN; CDR2 reads FVKESK. CDR3 DNA sequence: TGTGCCAGCAGCCCCTTCCGGCTTTACAGCGAGCAGTACTTC. This translates into CASSPFRLYSEQYF.

The rearrangement links TRBV7-2 to TRBJ2-1; D gene uncertain. The CDR3 spans 16 residues. V was pared by 1 base and J by 0 bases, with 10 bases between. Per the germline V gene, CDR1 is SGHTA and CDR2 is FQGNSA. The CDR3 DNA follows: TGTGCCAGCAGCTTAGTTCCGGGTAGCTCCTACAATGAGCAGTTCTTC. Protein sequence: CASSLVPGSSYNEQFF.

V is TRBV9 and J is TRBJ2-1; 8 bases match TRBD2. J lost 3 bases, V lost 6 bases, and 8 bases had no gene match. The CDR3 contains 15 residues. CDR1 and CDR2 from the germline V gene are SGDLS and YYNGEE. CDR3 amino acids: CASTRRSGSYNEQFF. CDR3 bases: TGTGCCAGCACCCGGAGGAGCGGGAGCTACAATGAGCAGTTCTTC.